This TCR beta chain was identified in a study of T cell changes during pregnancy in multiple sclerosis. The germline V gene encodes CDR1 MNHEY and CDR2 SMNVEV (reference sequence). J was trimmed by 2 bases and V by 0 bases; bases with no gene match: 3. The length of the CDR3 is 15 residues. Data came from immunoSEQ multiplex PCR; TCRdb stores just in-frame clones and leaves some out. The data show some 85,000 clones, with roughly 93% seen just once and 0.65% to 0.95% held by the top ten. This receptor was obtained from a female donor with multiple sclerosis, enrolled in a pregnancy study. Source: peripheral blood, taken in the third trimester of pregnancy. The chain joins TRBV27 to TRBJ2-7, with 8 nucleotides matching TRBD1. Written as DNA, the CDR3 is TGTGCCAGCAGTTTATCGCGGACAGGGACCTACGAGCAGTACTTC. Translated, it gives CASSLSRTGTYEQYF.